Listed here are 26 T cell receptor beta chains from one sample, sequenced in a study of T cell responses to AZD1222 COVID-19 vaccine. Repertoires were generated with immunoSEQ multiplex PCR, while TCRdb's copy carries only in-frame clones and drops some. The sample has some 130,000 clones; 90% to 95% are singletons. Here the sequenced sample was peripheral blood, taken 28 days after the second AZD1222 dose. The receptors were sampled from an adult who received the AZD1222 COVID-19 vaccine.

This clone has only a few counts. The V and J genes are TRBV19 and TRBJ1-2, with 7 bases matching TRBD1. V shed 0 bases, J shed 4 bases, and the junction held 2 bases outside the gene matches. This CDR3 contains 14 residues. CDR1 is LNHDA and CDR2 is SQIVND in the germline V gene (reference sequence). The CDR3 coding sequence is TGTGCCAGTAGTATAGAAGGGGGCGTCTATGGCTACACCTTC. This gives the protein CASSIEGGVYGYTF. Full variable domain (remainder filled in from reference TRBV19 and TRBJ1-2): DGGITQSPKYLFRKEGQNVTLSCEQNLNHDAMYWYRQDPGQGLRLIYYSQIVNDFQKGDIAEGYSVSREKKESFPLTVTSAQKNPTAFYLCASSIEGGVYGYTFGSGTRLTVV.

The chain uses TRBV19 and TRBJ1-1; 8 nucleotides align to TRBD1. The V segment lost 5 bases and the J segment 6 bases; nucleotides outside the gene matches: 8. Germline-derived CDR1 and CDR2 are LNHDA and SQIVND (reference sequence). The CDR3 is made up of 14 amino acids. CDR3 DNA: TGTGCCAGTAGTTTCGGACAGGGTTCTCCTGAAGCTTTCTTT. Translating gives CASSFGQGSPEAFF.

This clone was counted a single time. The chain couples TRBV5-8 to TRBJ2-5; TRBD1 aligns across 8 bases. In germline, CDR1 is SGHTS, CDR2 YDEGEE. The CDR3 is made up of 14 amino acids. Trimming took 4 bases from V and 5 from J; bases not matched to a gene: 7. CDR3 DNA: TGTGCCAGCAGCCGAGGCACAGGGGGGGAGACCCAGTACTTC. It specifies CASSRGTGGETQYF.

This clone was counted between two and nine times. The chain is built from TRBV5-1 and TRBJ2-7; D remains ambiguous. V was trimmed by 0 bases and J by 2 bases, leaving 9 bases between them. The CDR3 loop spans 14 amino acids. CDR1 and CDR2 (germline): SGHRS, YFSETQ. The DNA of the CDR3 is TGCGCCAGCAGCTTGGGGTACAGCGCCTACGAGCAGTACTTC. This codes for CASSLGYSAYEQYF.

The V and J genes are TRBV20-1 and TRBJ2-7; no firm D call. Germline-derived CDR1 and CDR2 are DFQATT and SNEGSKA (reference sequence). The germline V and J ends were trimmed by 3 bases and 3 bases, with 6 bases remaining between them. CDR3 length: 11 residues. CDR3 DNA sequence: TGCAGTGCTAGCCTCCTCTACGAGCAGTACTTC. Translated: CSASLLYEQYF.

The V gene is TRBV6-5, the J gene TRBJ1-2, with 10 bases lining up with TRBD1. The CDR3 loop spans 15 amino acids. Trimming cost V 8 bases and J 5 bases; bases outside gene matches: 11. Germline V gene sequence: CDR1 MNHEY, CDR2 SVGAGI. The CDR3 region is CASRDRGFLWYGYTF. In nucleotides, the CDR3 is TGTGCCAGCCGGGACAGGGGTTTTTTGTGGTATGGCTACACCTTC.

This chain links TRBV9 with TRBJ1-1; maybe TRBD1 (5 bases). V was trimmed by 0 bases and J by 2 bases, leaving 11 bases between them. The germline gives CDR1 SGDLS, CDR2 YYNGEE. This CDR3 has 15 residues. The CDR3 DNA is TGTGCCAGCAGCGTAGGTCAGGGCCCTAACACTGAAGCTTTCTTT. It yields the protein CASSVGQGPNTEAFF. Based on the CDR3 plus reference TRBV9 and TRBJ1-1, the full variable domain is DSGVTQTPKHLITATGQRVTLRCSPRSGDLSVYWYQQSLDQGLQFLIQYYNGEERAKGNILERFSAQQFPDLHSELNLSSLELGDSALYFCASSVGQGPNTEAFFGQGTRLTVV.

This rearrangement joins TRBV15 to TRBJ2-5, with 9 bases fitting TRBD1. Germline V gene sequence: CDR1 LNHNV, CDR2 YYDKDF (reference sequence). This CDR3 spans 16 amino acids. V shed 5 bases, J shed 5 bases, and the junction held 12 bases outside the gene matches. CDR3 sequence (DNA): TGTGCCACCAGCCCCCCGACAGGGGGGGCTTTGGAGACCCAGTACTTC. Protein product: CATSPPTGGALETQYF.

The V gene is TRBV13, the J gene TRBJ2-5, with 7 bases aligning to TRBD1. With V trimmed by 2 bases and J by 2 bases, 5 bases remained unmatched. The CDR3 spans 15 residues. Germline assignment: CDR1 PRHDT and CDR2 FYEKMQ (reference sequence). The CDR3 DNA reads TGTGCCAGCAGCTTACCGGGGACAGAACAAGAGACCCAGTACTTC. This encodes CASSLPGTEQETQYF.

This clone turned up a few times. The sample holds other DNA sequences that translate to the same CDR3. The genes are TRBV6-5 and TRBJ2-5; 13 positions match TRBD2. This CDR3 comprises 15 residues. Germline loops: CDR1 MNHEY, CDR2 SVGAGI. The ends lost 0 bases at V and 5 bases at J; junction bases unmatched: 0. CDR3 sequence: CASSYSTSGGETQYF. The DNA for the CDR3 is TGTGCCAGCAGTTACTCGACTAGCGGGGGGGAGACCCAGTACTTC.

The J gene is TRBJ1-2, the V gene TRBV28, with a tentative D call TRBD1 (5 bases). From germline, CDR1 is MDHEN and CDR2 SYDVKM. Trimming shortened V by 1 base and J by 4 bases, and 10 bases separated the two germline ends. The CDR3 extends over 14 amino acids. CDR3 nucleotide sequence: TGTGCCAGCAGTTTATTTTTGAGGGGCTATGGCTACACCTTC. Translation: CASSLFLRGYGYTF.

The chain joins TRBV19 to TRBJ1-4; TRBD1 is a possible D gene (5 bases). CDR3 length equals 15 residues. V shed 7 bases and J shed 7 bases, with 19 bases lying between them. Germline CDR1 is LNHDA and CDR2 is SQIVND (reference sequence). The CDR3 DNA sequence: TGTGCCAGTACCAGGGAGAGGGGAAAGTTTGAAAAACTGTTTTTT. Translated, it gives CASTRERGKFEKLFF. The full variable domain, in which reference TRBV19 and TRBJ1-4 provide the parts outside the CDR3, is DGGITQSPKYLFRKEGQNVTLSCEQNLNHDAMYWYRQDPGQGLRLIYYSQIVNDFQKGDIAEGYSVSREKKESFPLTVTSAQKNPTAFYLCASTRERGKFEKLFFGSGTQLSVL.

The CDR3 loop is CASQWGGTDTQYF. The CDR3 DNA is TGTGCCAGTCAGTGGGGAGGCACAGATACGCAGTATTTT. This chain connects TRBV19 to TRBJ2-3, with TRBD2 as a possible D gene (5 bases). The CDR3 extends over 13 amino acids. In germline, CDR1 is LNHDA, CDR2 SQIVND (reference sequence). Trimming took off 8 bases at V and 1 base at J, with 10 bases between the two ends.

CDR3 in amino acids: CASSYNGWAGGDGYTF. CDR3 bases: TGTGCCAGCAGTTACAACGGTTGGGCGGGGGGAGATGGCTACACCTTC. The V and J genes are TRBV6-5 and TRBJ1-2, with D possibly matching TRBD1 (5 bases). CDR3 length equals 16 residues. V was pared by 2 bases and J by 6 bases, with 19 bases between. Germline CDR1 MNHEY, CDR2 SVGAGI.

This CDR3 reads CASSLNRPPHGYTF. In DNA, the CDR3 is TGTGCCAGCAGCTTAAACAGGCCACCCCATGGCTACACCTTC. The V and J genes are TRBV7-9 and TRBJ1-2; perhaps TRBD1 as D (5 bases). Trimming pared 2 bases from V and 6 bases from J, leaving 13 bases between. From germline, CDR1 is SEHNR and CDR2 FQNEAQ (reference sequence). The CDR3 length is 14 residues.

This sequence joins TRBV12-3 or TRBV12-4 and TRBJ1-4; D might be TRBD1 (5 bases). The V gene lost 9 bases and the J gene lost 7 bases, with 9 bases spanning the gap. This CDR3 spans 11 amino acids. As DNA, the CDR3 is TGTGCCAGTGGGGGTAGTGAAAAACTGTTTTTT. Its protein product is CASGGSEKLFF.

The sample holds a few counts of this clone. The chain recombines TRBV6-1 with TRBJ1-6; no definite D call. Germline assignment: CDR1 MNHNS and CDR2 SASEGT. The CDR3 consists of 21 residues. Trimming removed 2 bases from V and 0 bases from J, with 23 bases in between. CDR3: CASSENFGLPWGYSYNSPLHF. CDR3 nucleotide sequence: TGTGCCAGCAGTGAAAACTTCGGACTACCCTGGGGATACTCCTATAATTCACCCCTCCACTTT.

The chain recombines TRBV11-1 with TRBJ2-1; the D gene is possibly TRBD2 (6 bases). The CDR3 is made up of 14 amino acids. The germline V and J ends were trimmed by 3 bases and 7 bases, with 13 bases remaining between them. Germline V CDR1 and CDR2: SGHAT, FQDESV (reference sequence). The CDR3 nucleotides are TGTGCCAGCAGCTTCGGGGGAACTAGAAATGAGCAGTTCTTC. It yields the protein CASSFGGTRNEQFF.

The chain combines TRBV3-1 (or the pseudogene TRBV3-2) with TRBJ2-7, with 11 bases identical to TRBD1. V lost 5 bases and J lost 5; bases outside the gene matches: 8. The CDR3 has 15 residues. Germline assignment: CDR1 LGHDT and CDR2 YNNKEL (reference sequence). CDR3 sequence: CASSYGTGGGNEQYF. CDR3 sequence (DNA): TGTGCCAGCAGCTATGGGACAGGGGGGGGCAACGAGCAGTACTTC.

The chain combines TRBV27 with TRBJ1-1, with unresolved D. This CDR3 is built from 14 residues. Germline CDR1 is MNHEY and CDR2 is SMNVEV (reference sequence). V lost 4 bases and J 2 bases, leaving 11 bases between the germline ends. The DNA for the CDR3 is TGTGCCAGCAGTTCCGGACTGACCAACACTGAAGCTTTCTTT. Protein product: CASSSGLTNTEAFF.

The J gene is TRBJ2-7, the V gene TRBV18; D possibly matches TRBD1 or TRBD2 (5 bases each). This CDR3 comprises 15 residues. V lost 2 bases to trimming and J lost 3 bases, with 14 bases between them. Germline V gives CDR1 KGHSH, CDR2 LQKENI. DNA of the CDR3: TGTGCCAGCTCACCAACGGATGGGGGTTTCTACGAGCAGTACTTC. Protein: CASSPTDGGFYEQYF.

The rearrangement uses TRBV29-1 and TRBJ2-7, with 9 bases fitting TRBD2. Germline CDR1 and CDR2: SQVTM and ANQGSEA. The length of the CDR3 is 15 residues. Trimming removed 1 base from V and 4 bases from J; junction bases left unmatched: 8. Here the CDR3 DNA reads TGCAGCGTTGAAGGTTTGGCTAGCGGGGATTACGAGCAGTACTTC. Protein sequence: CSVEGLASGDYEQYF.

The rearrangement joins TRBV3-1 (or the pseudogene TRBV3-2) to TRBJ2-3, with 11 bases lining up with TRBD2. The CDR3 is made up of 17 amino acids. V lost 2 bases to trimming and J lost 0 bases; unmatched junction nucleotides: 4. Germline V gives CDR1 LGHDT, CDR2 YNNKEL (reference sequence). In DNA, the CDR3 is TGTGCCAGCAGCCAAACCGTAGCGGGGGGGAGCACAGATACGCAGTATTTT. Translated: CASSQTVAGGSTDTQYF.

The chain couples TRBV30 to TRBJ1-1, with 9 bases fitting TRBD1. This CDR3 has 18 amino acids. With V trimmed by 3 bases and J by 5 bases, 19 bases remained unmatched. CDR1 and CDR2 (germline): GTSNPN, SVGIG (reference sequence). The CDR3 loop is CAWSDKLGLQGAKTEAFF. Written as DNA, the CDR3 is TGTGCCTGGAGCGACAAACTAGGATTACAGGGGGCGAAGACTGAAGCTTTCTTT. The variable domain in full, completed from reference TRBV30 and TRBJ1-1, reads SQTIHQWPATLVQPVGSPLSLECTVEGTSNPNLYWYRQAAGRGLQLLFYSVGIGQISSEVPQNLSASRPQDRQFILSSKKLLLSDSGFYLCAWSDKLGLQGAKTEAFFGQGTRLTVV.

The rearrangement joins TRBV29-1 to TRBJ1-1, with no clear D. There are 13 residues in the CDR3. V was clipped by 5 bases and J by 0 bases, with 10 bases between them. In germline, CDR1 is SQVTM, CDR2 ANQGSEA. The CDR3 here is CSVLPRLNTEAFF. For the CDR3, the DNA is TGCAGCGTTCTACCCCGCTTGAACACTGAAGCTTTCTTT.

The CDR3 protein is CASSVFGGGTDTQYF. CDR3 DNA sequence: TGTGCCAGCAGCGTATTCGGCGGGGGAACAGATACGCAGTATTTT. This rearrangement joins TRBV9 to TRBJ2-3; 7 nucleotides align to TRBD2. CDR3 length: 15 amino acids. Germline trimming cut 1 base from V and 3 bases from J; bases unmatched to any gene: 5. The germline gives CDR1 SGDLS, CDR2 YYNGEE.